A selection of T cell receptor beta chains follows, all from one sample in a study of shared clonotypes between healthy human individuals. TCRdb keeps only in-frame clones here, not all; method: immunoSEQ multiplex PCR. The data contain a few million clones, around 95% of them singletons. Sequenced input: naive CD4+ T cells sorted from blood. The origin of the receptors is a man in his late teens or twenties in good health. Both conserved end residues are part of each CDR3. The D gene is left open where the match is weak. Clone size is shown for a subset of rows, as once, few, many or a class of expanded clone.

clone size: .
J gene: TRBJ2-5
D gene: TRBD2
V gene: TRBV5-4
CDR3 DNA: TGTGCCAGCAGCTTGGCGGGGGGAAGTGAGACCCAGTACTTC
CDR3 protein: CASSLAGGSETQYF

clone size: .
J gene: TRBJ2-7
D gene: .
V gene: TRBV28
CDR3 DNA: TGTGCCAGCAGTACCCCTGGAGGGAGTGGTTACGAGCAGTACTTC
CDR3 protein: CASSTPGGSGYEQYF

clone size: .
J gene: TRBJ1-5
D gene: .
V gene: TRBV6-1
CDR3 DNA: TGTGCCAGCAGTGAAGCTGATAGCAATCAGCCCCAGCATTTT
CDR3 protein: CASSEADSNQPQHF

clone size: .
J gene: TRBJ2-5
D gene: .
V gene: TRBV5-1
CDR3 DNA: TGCGCCAGCAGCTTGGTGTATGGGTACCAAGAGACCCAGTACTTC
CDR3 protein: CASSLVYGYQETQYF

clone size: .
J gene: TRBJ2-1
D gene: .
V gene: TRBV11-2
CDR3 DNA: TGTGCCAGCAGCACCCACCTTCAGGGTGAGTTCTTC
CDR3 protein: CASSTHLQGEFF

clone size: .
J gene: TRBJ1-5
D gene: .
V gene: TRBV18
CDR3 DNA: TGTGCCAGCTCACCACAACAGGCTGATCAGCCCCAGCATTTT
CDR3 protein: CASSPQQADQPQHF

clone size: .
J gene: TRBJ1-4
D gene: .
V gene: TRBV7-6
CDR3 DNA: TGTGCCAGCAGCTATGGGACAAATGAAAAACTGTTTTTT
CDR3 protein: CASSYGTNEKLFF

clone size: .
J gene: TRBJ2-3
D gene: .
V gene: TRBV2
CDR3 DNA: TGTGCCAGCAGTGAAACCCGGCTAGGTTTGCAGTATTTT
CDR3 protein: CASSETRLGLQYF

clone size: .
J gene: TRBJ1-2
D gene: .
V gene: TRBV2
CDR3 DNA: TGTGCCAGCAGTCTCCAGGGGAGTGCGGGATATGGCTACACCTTC
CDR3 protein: CASSLQGSAGYGYTF

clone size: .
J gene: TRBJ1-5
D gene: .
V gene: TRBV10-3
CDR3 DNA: TGTGCCATCAGTGAGTCGATGGGGGCTGCGGAGCCCCAGCATTTT
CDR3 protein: CAISESMGAAEPQHF

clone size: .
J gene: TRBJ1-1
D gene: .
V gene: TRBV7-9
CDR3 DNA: TGTGCCAGCAGCCTAGGCCTGAGGCAGATGAACACTGAAGCTTTCTTT
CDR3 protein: CASSLGLRQMNTEAFF

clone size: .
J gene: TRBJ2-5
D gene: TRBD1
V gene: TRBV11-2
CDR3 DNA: TGTGCCAGCAGCCTCAGGGGGGAGACCCAGTACTTC
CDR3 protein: CASSLRGETQYF

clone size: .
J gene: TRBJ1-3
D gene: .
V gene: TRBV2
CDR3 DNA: TGTGCCAGCCTTCGCGGCACTGGTTACTCTGGAAACACCATATATTTT
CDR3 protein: CASLRGTGYSGNTIYF

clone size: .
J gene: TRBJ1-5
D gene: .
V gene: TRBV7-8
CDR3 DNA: TGTGCCAGCAGGGCCGCTGGGGCAGCAGATAGCAATCAGCCCCAGCATTTT
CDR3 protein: CASRAAGAADSNQPQHF

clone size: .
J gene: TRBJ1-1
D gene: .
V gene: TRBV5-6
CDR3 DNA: TGTGCCAGCAGCAGAGGACAGAACATGAACACTGAAGCTTTCTTT
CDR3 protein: CASSRGQNMNTEAFF

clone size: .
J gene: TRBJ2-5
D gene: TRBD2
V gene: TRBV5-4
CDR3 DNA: TGTGCCAGCAGCTTGTGGGGGGGAGGGTGGAAGACCCAGTACTTC
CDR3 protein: CASSLWGGGWKTQYF

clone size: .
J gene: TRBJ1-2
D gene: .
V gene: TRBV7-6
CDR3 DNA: TGTGCCAGCAGCTTGGAGGGAGGGTTAGGAGGCTACACCTTC
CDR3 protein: CASSLEGGLGGYTF

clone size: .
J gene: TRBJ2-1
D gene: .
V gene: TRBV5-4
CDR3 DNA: TGTGCCAGCAGCTTGGAACCCCCGTCCTACAATGAGCAGTTCTTC
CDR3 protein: CASSLEPPSYNEQFF

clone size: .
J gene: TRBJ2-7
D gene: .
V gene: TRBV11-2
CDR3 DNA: TGTGCCAGCAGTCACCCCGGGGGCTACGAGCAGTACTTC
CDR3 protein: CASSHPGGYEQYF

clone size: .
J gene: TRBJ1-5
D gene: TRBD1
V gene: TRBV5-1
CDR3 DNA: TGCGCCAGCAGCTTGGCCCCAGGGGGAAATCAGCCCCAGCATTTT
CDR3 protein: CASSLAPGGNQPQHF

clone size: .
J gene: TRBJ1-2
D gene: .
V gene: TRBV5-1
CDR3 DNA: TGCGCCAGCAGCTCCGAAGGGGCTGGGGGCTACACCTTC
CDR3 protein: CASSSEGAGGYTF

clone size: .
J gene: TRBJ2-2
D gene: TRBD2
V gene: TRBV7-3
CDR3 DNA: TGTGCCAGCAGCTTAACGCCTCCCTTAGCGGGGGGCGACACCGGGGAGCTGTTTTTT
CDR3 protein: CASSLTPPLAGGDTGELFF

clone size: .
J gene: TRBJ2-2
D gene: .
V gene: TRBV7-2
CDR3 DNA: TGTGCCAGCAGCTTACGCCATATTACAGTCACCGGGGAGCTGTTTTTT
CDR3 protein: CASSLRHITVTGELFF

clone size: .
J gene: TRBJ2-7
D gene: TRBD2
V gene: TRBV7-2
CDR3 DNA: TGTGCCAGCAGCTTAATAGCGGGAGGGCCCTCCTACGAGCAGTACTTC
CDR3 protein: CASSLIAGGPSYEQYF

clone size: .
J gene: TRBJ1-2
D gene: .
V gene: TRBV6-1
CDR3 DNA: TGTGCCAGCAGTGAAGCAGATACTGGGGGCAGATATGGCTACACCTTC
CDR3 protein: CASSEADTGGRYGYTF

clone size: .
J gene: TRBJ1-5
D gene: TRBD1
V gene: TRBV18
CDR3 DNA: TGTGCCAGCTCACCGACAGGGGAACGCAATCAGCCCCAGCATTTT
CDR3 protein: CASSPTGERNQPQHF

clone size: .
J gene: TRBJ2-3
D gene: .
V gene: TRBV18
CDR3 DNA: TGTGCCAGCTCACTCAATACAGATACGCAGTATTTT
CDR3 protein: CASSLNTDTQYF

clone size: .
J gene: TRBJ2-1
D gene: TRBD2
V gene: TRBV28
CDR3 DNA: TGTGCCAGCAGTTCCCGGGACTACCTAAACAATGAGCAGTTCTTC
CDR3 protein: CASSSRDYLNNEQFF

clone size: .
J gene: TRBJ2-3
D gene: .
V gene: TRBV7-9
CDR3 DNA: TGTGCCAGCAGCAAGAGGGGGAGGGAGACAGATACGCAGTATTTT
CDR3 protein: CASSKRGRETDTQYF

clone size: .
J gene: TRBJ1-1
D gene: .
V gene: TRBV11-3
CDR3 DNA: TGTGCCAGCAGCTTACTTGGGGACACTGAAGCTTTCTTT
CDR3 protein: CASSLLGDTEAFF

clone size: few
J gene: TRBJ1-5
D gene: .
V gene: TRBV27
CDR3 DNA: TGTGCCAGCAGTTTCAGGGGTACCAGCAATCAGCCCCAGCATTTT
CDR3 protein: CASSFRGTSNQPQHF

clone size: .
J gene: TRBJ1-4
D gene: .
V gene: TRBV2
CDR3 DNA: TGTGCCAGTACACAGGGAAATGAAAAACTGTTTTTT
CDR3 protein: CASTQGNEKLFF

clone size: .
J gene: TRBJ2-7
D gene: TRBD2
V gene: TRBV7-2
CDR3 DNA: TGTGCCAGCAGCCCGCCTAGCGGGACATTTTACGAGCAGTACTTC
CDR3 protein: CASSPPSGTFYEQYF

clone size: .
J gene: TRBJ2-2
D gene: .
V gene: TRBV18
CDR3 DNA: TGTGCCAGCTCACCACGAGACTCCGGGGAGCTGTTTTTT
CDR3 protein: CASSPRDSGELFF

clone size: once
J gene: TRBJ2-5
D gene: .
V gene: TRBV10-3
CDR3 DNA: TGTGCCATCAGTGAGAAAGGGGGGGAGACCCAGTACTTC
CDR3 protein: CAISEKGGETQYF

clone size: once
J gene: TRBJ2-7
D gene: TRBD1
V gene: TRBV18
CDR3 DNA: TGTGCCAGCTCACCCCTACAGGGGGCTTACGAGCAGTACTTC
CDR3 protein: CASSPLQGAYEQYF

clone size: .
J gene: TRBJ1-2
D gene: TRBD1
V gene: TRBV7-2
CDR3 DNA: TGTGCCAGCAGCTCACGGGACAGGGCTATCGGGTATGGCTACACCTTC
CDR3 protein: CASSSRDRAIGYGYTF

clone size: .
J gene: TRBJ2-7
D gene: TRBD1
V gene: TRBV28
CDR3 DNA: TGTGCCAGCAGACCTCCGACAGGGGGCTTCTACGAGCAGTACTTC
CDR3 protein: CASRPPTGGFYEQYF

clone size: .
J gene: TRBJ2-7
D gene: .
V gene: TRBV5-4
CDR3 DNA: TGTGCCAGCAGCTTGGACGGGGGCGTCCCCTACGAGCAGTACTTC
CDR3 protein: CASSLDGGVPYEQYF

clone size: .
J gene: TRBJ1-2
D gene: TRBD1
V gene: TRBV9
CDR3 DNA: TGTGCCAGCAGGGGGACAGGCACAGCTAACTATGGCTACACCTTC
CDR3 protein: CASRGTGTANYGYTF

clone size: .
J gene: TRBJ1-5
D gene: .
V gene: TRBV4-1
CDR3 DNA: TGCGCCAGCAGCCATCCGTCCCAGGTGCAGCCCCAGCATTTT
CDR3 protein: CASSHPSQVQPQHF

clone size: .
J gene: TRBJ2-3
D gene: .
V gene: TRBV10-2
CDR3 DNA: TGCGCCAGCAGTTCCCCGACTAGGGGCACAGATACGCAGTATTTT
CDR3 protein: CASSSPTRGTDTQYF

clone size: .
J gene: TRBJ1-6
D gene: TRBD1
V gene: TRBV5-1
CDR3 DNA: TGCGCCAGCAGCTGGGGACAGTCCCGAAGAGATTCACCCCTCCACTTT
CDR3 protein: CASSWGQSRRDSPLHF

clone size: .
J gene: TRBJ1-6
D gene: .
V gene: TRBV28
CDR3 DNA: TGTGCCAGCAGTGAGTTGGGCAGGGAAGATAGGTCACCCCTCCACTTT
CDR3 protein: CASSELGREDRSPLHF

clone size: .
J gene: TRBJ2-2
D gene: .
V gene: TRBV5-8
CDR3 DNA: TGTGCCAGCACCCCCACTGGTGTCGGGAACACCGGGGAGCTGTTTTTT
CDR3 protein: CASTPTGVGNTGELFF

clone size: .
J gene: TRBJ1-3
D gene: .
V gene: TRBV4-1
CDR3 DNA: TGCGCCAGCAGCCAAGTGGGTAACTCTGGAAACACCATATATTTT
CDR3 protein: CASSQVGNSGNTIYF

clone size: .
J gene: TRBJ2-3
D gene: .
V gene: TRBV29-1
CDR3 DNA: TGCAGCGGGACAGTTAGCACAGATACGCAGTATTTT
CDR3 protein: CSGTVSTDTQYF

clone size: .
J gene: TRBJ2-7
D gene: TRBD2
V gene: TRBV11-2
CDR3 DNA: TGTGCCAGCAGCTTTCGTCTAGCGGGAGCTGGTGGGACCTACGAGCAGTACTTC
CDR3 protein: CASSFRLAGAGGTYEQYF

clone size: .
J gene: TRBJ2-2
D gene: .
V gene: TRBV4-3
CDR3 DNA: TGCGCCAGCAGCCAAGGAGTCCCCAGACCAGGCCCGAACACCGGGGAGCTGTTTTTT
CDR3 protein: CASSQGVPRPGPNTGELFF

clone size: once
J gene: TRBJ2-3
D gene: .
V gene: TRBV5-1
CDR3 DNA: TGCGCCAGCGGGTATGGTAGCACAGATACGCAGTATTTT
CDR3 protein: CASGYGSTDTQYF

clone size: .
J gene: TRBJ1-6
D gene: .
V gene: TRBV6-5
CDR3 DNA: TGTGCCAGCAGGGACACCCTAATCCCCCTCCACTTT
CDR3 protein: CASRDTLIPLHF

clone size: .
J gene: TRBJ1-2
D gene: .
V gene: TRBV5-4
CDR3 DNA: TGTGCCAGCAGCTTGGCAGGGGTTAACTATGGCTACACCTTC
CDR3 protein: CASSLAGVNYGYTF

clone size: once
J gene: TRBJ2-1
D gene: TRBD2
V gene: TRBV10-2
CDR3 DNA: TGCGCCAGCAGTCCACTAGCGTTTGAGCAGTTCTTC
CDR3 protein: CASSPLAFEQFF

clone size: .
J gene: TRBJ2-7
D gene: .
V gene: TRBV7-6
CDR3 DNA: TGTGCCAGCAGCTTAGCGGACACAGGTTGGTACGAGCAGTACTTC
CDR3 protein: CASSLADTGWYEQYF

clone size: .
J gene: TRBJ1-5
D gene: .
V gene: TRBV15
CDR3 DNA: TGTGCCACCAGCAGAGATCAGGGGCCAAGAGGCAATCAGCCCCAGCATTTT
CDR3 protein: CATSRDQGPRGNQPQHF